This TCR beta chain originates from a study of T cell changes during pregnancy in multiple sclerosis. Clones were read by immunoSEQ multiplex PCR, and TCRdb kept only the in-frame ones, dropping some. The sample includes under 110,000 clones, about 90% seen only once; the top ten take about 3.1%. The sample here was peripheral blood, taken in the second trimester of pregnancy. The receptor was isolated from a female donor with multiple sclerosis, enrolled in a pregnancy study.

This CDR3 is CSGQGKHEQYF. The CDR3, as DNA: TGCAGTGGGCAGGGTAAACACGAGCAGTACTTC. V gene TRBV20-1 combines with J gene TRBJ2-7; possible D gene TRBD1, 5 bases. Germline V gene lookup returns CDR1 DFQATT and CDR2 SNEGSKA (reference sequence). Between the trimmed V and J ends, which lost 7 bases and 5 bases, there was a span of 12 bases. This CDR3 contains 11 residues.